The rows below give T cell receptor beta chains drawn from one sample of a study of T-cell reconstitution after alpha-beta-depleted transplantation in children. TCRdb re-called the PCR reads with MiXCR, one entry per CDR3 protein. The sample shows about 580,000 distinct CDR3 sequences, 25% to 30% of them seen only once. This material consisted of PBMCs, taken before TCRalphabeta/CD19-depleted stem cell transplant. The receptors stem from a boy younger than two with Wiskott-Aldrich syndrome, due to receive a stem cell transplant. CDR3s include the opening cysteine and the closing phenylalanine or tryptophan. A D gene is named only where the DNA matches it firmly. Rows give clone size only sometimes, using once, few, many, or a class for an expanded clone.

clone_size | j_call | v_call | d_call | cdr3_aa | cdr3_nt
. | TRBJ2-1 | TRBV4-1 | TRBD2 | CASTPHRLADYNEQFF | TGCGCCAGCACCCCTCATAGACTAGCGGACTACAATGAGCAGTTCTTC
once | TRBJ2-6 | TRBV12-3/TRBV12-4 | . | CASTPGSISGANVLTF | TGTGCCAGCACCCCGGGATCCATCTCTGGGGCCAACGTCCTGACTTTC
. | TRBJ2-1 | TRBV10-3 | TRBD2 | CAISGSGRGRYNEQFF | TGTGCCATCAGTGGGAGTGGGAGGGGACGCTACAATGAGCAGTTCTTC
. | TRBJ2-1 | TRBV29-1 | TRBD2 | CSACLGTSGGGGYGEQFF | TGCAGCGCCTGTTTAGGGACTAGCGGAGGGGGGGGTTACGGTGAGCAGTTCTTC
. | TRBJ2-1 | TRBV28 | . | CASSPGPGLWGFF | TGTGCCAGCAGTCCAGGACCGGGACTTTGGGGGTTCTTC
. | TRBJ2-1 | TRBV20-1 | TRBD2 | CSASRTSASSYNEQFF | TGCAGTGCTAGTAGGACTAGCGCTAGCTCCTACAATGAGCAGTTCTTC
few | TRBJ1-5 | TRBV19 | TRBD1 | CASSPSGQLLRQPQHF | TGTGCCAGTAGTCCGTCGGGACAGCTTCTACGTCAGCCCCAGCATTTT
few | TRBJ2-7 | TRBV20-1 | TRBD2 | CSAPGTSSYEQYF | TGCAGTGCCCCCGGGACTAGCTCCTACGAGCAGTACTTC
. | TRBJ2-3 | TRBV4-1 | . | CASSQVRDTQYF | TGCGCCAGCAGCCAAGTTAGGGATACGCAGTATTTT
few | TRBJ2-1 | TRBV7-2 | . | CASSPYPLSNEQFF | TGTGCCAGCAGCCCCTACCCACTCTCCAATGAGCAGTTCTTC
few | TRBJ2-3 | TRBV11-1 | TRBD2 | CASSLGLAGGRRTDTQYF | TGTGCCAGCAGCTTGGGACTAGCGGGAGGGCGCCGCACAGATACGCAGTATTTT
. | TRBJ2-3 | TRBV24-1 | . | CATSLGVRGTDTQYF | TGTGCCACCAGTCTCGGTGTCAGAGGCACAGATACGCAGTATTTT
few | TRBJ2-2 | TRBV7-2 | TRBD2 | CASSLSGRAAGELFF | TGTGCCAGCAGCTTATCCGGGAGGGCTGCCGGGGAGCTGTTTTTT
few | TRBJ2-3 | TRBV21-1 | . | CASSNSSRLAGASTDTQYF | TGTGCCAGCAGCAACTCAAGTAGACTAGCGGGGGCTAGCACAGATACGCAGTATTTT
. | TRBJ1-1 | TRBV5-1 | . | CASRRANTEAFF | TGCGCCAGCAGACGCGCAAACACTGAAGCTTTCTTT
few | TRBJ2-1 | TRBV5-1 | TRBD2 | CASSSTSGRADEQFF | TGCGCCAGCAGCTCGACTAGCGGGAGGGCCGATGAGCAGTTCTTC
. | TRBJ2-7 | TRBV7-3 | . | CASRLAYEQYF | TGTGCCAGCAGGCTAGCGTACGAGCAGTACTTC
. | TRBJ2-5 | TRBV25-1 | . | CASSPSWGQETQYF | TGTGCCAGCAGTCCTTCCTGGGGGCAAGAGACCCAGTACTTC
. | TRBJ2-1 | TRBV18 | . | CASSPSTNNEQFF | TGTGCCAGCTCACCGTCTACCAACAATGAGCAGTTCTTC
. | TRBJ2-7 | TRBV5-1 | TRBD2 | CASGLILAGGPHEQYF | TGCGCCAGCGGGTTGATCCTAGCGGGAGGGCCTCACGAGCAGTACTTC
. | TRBJ1-1 | TRBV12-3/TRBV12-4 | . | CASSPRAFNTEAFF | TGTGCCAGCAGCCCTAGGGCGTTCAACACTGAAGCTTTCTTT
few | TRBJ2-5 | TRBV3-1 | . | CASSQGWRTGLRETQYF | TGTGCCAGCAGCCAAGGCTGGCGCACAGGGCTTAGGGAGACCCAGTACTTC
few | TRBJ1-6 | TRBV7-6 | . | CASSLDANSPLHF | TGTGCCAGCAGCTTAGACGCGAATTCACCCCTCCACTTT
. | TRBJ2-2 | TRBV10-3 | . | CAISESQAGELFF | TGTGCCATCAGTGAGTCTCAGGCCGGGGAGCTGTTTTTT
few | TRBJ2-5 | TRBV9 | . | CASSETTGYQETQYF | TGTGCCAGCAGCGAAACTACAGGGTACCAAGAGACCCAGTACTTC
. | TRBJ2-7 | TRBV5-1 | TRBD1 | CASSLKGAVSEQYF | TGCGCCAGCAGCTTGAAGGGGGCGGTATCCGAGCAGTACTTC
few | TRBJ1-5 | TRBV18 | TRBD1 | CASSPTQGNQPQHF | TGTGCCAGCTCACCTACACAGGGGAATCAGCCCCAGCATTTT
few | TRBJ2-1 | TRBV7-2 | TRBD2 | CASSPTPTSGRYGEQFF | TGTGCCAGCAGCCCGACACCGACTAGCGGGAGATACGGTGAGCAGTTCTTC
. | TRBJ2-2 | TRBV2 | . | CASRADTGELFF | TGTGCCAGCAGGGCAGACACCGGGGAGCTGTTTTTT
. | TRBJ2-2 | TRBV27 | TRBD1 | CASSRTGATGELFF | TGTGCCAGCAGCCGGACAGGTGCCACCGGGGAGCTGTTTTTT
. | TRBJ2-3 | TRBV7-3 | TRBD2 | CASSPTGTSGIDTQYF | TGTGCCAGCAGCCCAACCGGGACTAGCGGTATTGATACGCAGTATTTT
few | TRBJ2-7 | TRBV10-3 | TRBD2 | CAITPSGTSSYEQYF | TGTGCCATCACCCCAAGCGGGACGAGCTCCTACGAGCAGTACTTC